This record concerns one TCR beta chain sequence. Under the authors' procedure: Reference gene primer amplification gave nucleated cell count estimates. The repertoire was sequenced with immunoSEQ multiplex PCR; TCRdb's copy has only in-frame clones and lacks some. V and J calls and clone size come straight from that table; D and trimming were deduced from the DNA. This repertoire shows around 250,000 clones, roughly 85% found once; its top ten account for less than 3.5%. The entry originates in a study of blood T cell repertoires in COVID-19. On the study more broadly: The study drew acute and convalescent COVID-19 samples from the United States, Italy and Spain.

The CDR3 totals 14 residues. Germline lookup yields CDR1 SGHDN and CDR2 FVKESK. With 2 bases removed from V and 11 bases from J, the gap between germline ends came to 19 bases. The chain links TRBV14 to TRBJ2-7; TRBD2 might be the D (6 bases). The sequencing input was peripheral blood. The TCR sequence derives from a woman between 18 and 29 years old with acute or convalescent COVID-19. In DNA, the CDR3 is TGTGCCAGCAGCCAAACCCACGCCGGCGGGGTCGAGTACTTC. Residues: CASSQTHAGGVEYF.